This passage covers 20 T cell receptor beta chains from one sample sequenced in a study of blood T cell repertoires in COVID-19 (dated by TCRdb to 2018 to 2020). Library construction relied on the immunoSEQ multiplex PCR assay. TCRdb limited this immuneACCESS table to in-frame rearrangements with V and J called. A share of clones is missing; checked studies link under half to unresolved V genes, and the rest is unexplained. A total of roughly 120,000 clones appear in this sample, about nine tenths of them only once. The top ten clonotypes cover roughly 2% of the sample. Material for sequencing was peripheral blood. The receptors derive from a human donor with active COVID-19. The donor label of this sample is uncertain.

The chain employs TRBV27 and TRBJ2-7; TRBD1 is a possible D gene (6 bases). Per germline, CDR1 MNHEY and CDR2 SMNVEV (reference sequence). V lost 3 bases and J 0 bases, leaving 12 bases between the germline ends. This CDR3 has 15 residues. CDR3 in DNA: TGTGCCAGCAGTTTTAAACGGGACACCTCCTACGAGCAGTACTTC. Encoded protein: CASSFKRDTSYEQYF.

J is TRBJ2-3 and V is TRBV3-1 (or the pseudogene TRBV3-2); TRBD2 matches at 9 bases. The CDR3 runs 21 residues. Germline CDR1 reads LGHDT; CDR2 reads YNNKEL (reference sequence). After removal of 2 bases from V and 1 base from J, the junction contained 19 bases not matched to a gene. The CDR3 loop reads CASSQPIWGTRGGERTDTQYF. The CDR3 bases are TGTGCCAGCAGCCAACCCATTTGGGGGACTCGCGGGGGGGAACGCACAGATACGCAGTATTTT.

V usage is TRBV7-8 and J usage is TRBJ1-1; D may be TRBD1 (5 bases). In germline, CDR1 is SGHVS, CDR2 FQNEAQ. The length of the CDR3 is 16 residues. V dropped 3 bases and J dropped 1 base, with 15 bases sitting between them. The CDR3 bases are TGTGCCAGCAGCTTTCTGGCAGGGATGGGGAACACTGAAGCTTTCTTT. The encoded protein is CASSFLAGMGNTEAFF. The complete variable domain, with remaining parts taken from reference TRBV7-8 and TRBJ1-1, reads GAGVSQSPRYKVAKRGQDVALRCDPISGHVSLFWYQQALGQGPEFLTYFQNEAQLDKSGLPSDRFFAERPEGSVSTLKIQRTQQEDSAVYLCASSFLAGMGNTEAFFGQGTRLTVV.

The chain carries TRBV5-1 and TRBJ2-3, with D unclear. CDR3 length: 11 amino acids. Trimming shortened V by 6 bases and J by 6 bases, and 8 bases separated the two germline ends. Germline V gene sequence: CDR1 SGHRS, CDR2 YFSETQ. Written as DNA, the CDR3 is TGCGCCAGCACTCAGGCGGATACGCAGTATTTT. This encodes CASTQADTQYF.

The rearrangement joins TRBV6-5 to TRBJ1-3; TRBD1 might be the D (6 bases). Trimming took 2 bases from V and 3 from J, leaving 14 bases between them. This CDR3 region has 16 residues. CDR1 MNHEY and CDR2 SVGAGI come from the germline V gene. CDR3 sequence reads: CASSYTGSLVGNTIYF. DNA for the CDR3: TGTGCCAGCAGTTACACAGGGAGTTTGGTTGGAAACACCATATATTTT.

V is TRBV24-1 and J is TRBJ2-7; 7 bases map to TRBD2. The germline gives CDR1 KGHDR, CDR2 SFDVKD. This CDR3 has 13 amino acids. Trimming took 3 bases from V and 3 from J; bases not matched to a gene: 1. The CDR3 bases are TGTGCCACCAGTGATACGGGGGGCTACGAGCAGTACTTC. Its protein is CATSDTGGYEQYF.

The chain couples TRBV6-2 or TRBV6-3 to TRBJ2-3; maybe TRBD2 (5 bases). V lost 1 base to trimming and J lost 2 bases, with 13 bases between them. In germline, CDR1 is MNHEY, CDR2 SVGEGT. CDR3 length: 16 residues. The CDR3 DNA reads TGTGCCAGCAGTTACTGGCTTACTAGACCCACAGATACGCAGTATTTT. The encoded protein is CASSYWLTRPTDTQYF.

CDR3 DNA sequence: TGTGCCACCCAAACAGGGGGCATCGATAATTCACCCCTCCACTTT. Translated: CATQTGGIDNSPLHF. The rearrangement uses TRBV7-8 and TRBJ1-6; 9 nucleotides align to TRBD1. Germline V gene lookup returns CDR1 SGHVS and CDR2 FQNEAQ. J lost 5 bases, V lost 10 bases, and 9 bases had no gene match. This CDR3 comprises 15 residues.

This clone is a singleton in its sample. The chain is built from TRBV2 and TRBJ1-1; possibly TRBD1 for D (5 bases). The germline gives CDR1 SNHLY, CDR2 FYNNEI. V gave up 8 bases and J gave up 11 bases, with 21 bases separating them. The length of the CDR3 is 13 residues. The CDR3 is CASRWGEGAQAFF. The CDR3 DNA reads TGTGCCAGCCGGTGGGGGGAAGGGGCGCAGGCTTTCTTT.

The V call is TRBV5-8, the J call TRBJ1-1; 8 bases fit TRBD1. Germline V gene lookup returns CDR1 SGHTS and CDR2 YDEGEE. The CDR3 loop spans 14 amino acids. With V trimmed by 1 base and J by 11 bases, 10 bases remained unmatched. CDR3 amino acids: CASSLPQTGENAFF. CDR3 DNA: TGTGCCAGCAGCTTGCCGCAGACAGGGGAGAACGCTTTCTTT.

The rearrangement uses TRBV7-2 and TRBJ2-5; 11 bases fit TRBD2. CDR1 is SGHTA and CDR2 is FQGNSA in the germline V gene. With V trimmed by 1 base and J by 2 bases, 9 bases remained unmatched. The CDR3 consists of 18 residues. The CDR3 nucleotides are TGTGCCAGCAGCTTAGACCTTTTAGCGGGGGGGGATCAAGAGACCCAGTACTTC. It is translated as CASSLDLLAGGDQETQYF.

The chain employs TRBV5-4 and TRBJ2-3; 9 nucleotides match TRBD2. The CDR3 has 15 amino acids. The germline gives CDR1 SGHNT, CDR2 YYREEE (reference sequence). V lost 5 bases and J lost 2; bases outside the gene matches: 6. CDR3 DNA sequence: TGTGCCAGCAGTTTTGCGGGGGGGTCCACAGATACGCAGTATTTT. Translated: CASSFAGGSTDTQYF.

The rearrangement joins TRBV28 to TRBJ2-5; the D is unclear. Trimming cost V 7 bases and J 1 base, with 4 bases left between them. Germline values: CDR1 MDHEN, CDR2 SYDVKM. The CDR3 extends over 11 amino acids. The CDR3 is CASNSQETQYF. The CDR3 DNA sequence: TGTGCCAGCAACAGCCAAGAGACCCAGTACTTC.

This chain links TRBV19 with TRBJ1-1; 8 nucleotides match TRBD1. The CDR3 spans 15 residues. CDR1 is LNHDA and CDR2 is SQIVND in the germline V gene (reference sequence). The J segment lost 4 bases and the V segment lost 3 bases, leaving 7 bases of the junction unmatched. CDR3 bases: TGTGCCAGTAGTATTCCGACAGGGGTGGGCACTGAAGCTTTCTTT. Protein: CASSIPTGVGTEAFF. The full variable domain, completed using reference TRBV19 and TRBJ1-1, is DGGITQSPKYLFRKEGQNVTLSCEQNLNHDAMYWYRQDPGQGLRLIYYSQIVNDFQKGDIAEGYSVSREKKESFPLTVTSAQKNPTAFYLCASSIPTGVGTEAFFGQGTRLTVV.

J is TRBJ1-6 and V is TRBV7-9; 7 bases are shared with TRBD1. This CDR3 region has 14 residues. Trimming took 5 bases from V and 9 from J; bases not matched to a gene: 7. Germline loops: CDR1 SEHNR, CDR2 FQNEAQ (reference sequence). CDR3 loop: CASSVTNRGSPLHF. The CDR3, as DNA: TGTGCCAGCAGCGTTACCAACAGGGGTTCACCCCTCCACTTT.

The V gene is TRBV7-9, the J gene TRBJ2-7; 7 bases are a match to TRBD1. The CDR3 covers 16 residues. V lost 4 bases and J lost 1; bases outside the gene matches: 10. Germline assignment: CDR1 SEHNR and CDR2 FQNEAQ (reference sequence). CDR3 protein: CASSSRDRDISYEQYF. CDR3 coding DNA: TGTGCCAGCAGCTCACGGGACAGAGATATATCCTACGAGCAGTACTTC.

The chain couples TRBV7-2 to TRBJ1-1; no clear D. This CDR3 contains 15 residues. Germline CDR1 is SGHTA and CDR2 is FQGNSA. The V end lost 3 bases, the J end lost 0 bases, and 11 bases lay between the germline ends. The CDR3 DNA follows: TGTGCCAGCAGCTTGGCTCCTCCGATGAACACTGAAGCTTTCTTT. Translation gives CASSLAPPMNTEAFF.

J is TRBJ1-4 and V is TRBV27; D perhaps matches TRBD1 (5 bases). The CDR3 covers 14 residues. Germline V gives CDR1 MNHEY, CDR2 SMNVEV (reference sequence). V was trimmed by 3 bases and J by 2 bases, leaving 7 bases between them. The CDR3 region is CASSFRDTNEKLFF. The CDR3 region has the DNA TGTGCCAGCAGTTTCAGGGATACTAATGAAAAACTGTTTTTT.

This chain joins TRBV28 and TRBJ1-2; TRBD1 agrees at 11 bases. Germline CDR1 is MDHEN and CDR2 is SYDVKM. The trim removed 5 bases at V and 6 bases at J, leaving 8 bases unmatched. This CDR3 has 15 amino acids. In DNA form, the CDR3 reads TGTGCCAGCAGTGGAACCGGGACAGGGGGGGATGGCTACACCTTC. Translated: CASSGTGTGGDGYTF.

This chain links TRBV18 with TRBJ2-5; 12 bases line up with TRBD2. V shed 4 bases and J 7 bases; nucleotides not matched to a gene: 13. The CDR3 extends over 17 amino acids. CDR1 is KGHSH, CDR2 LQKENI, per germline. CDR3 sequence reads: CASSRTSGVTEARTQYF. As DNA, the CDR3 is TGTGCCAGCTCACGGACTAGCGGGGTTACCGAGGCGAGGACCCAGTACTTC.